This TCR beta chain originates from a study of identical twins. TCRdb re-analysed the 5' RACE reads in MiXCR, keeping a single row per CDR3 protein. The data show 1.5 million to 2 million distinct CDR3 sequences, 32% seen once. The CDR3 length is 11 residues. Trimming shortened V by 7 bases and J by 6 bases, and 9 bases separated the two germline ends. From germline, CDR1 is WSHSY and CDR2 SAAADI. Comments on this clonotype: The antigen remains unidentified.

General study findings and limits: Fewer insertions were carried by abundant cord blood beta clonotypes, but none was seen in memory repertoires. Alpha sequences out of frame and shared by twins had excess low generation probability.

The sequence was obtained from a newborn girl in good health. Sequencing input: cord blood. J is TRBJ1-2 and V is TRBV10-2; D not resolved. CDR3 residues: CASKVGHGYTF. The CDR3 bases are TGCGCCAGCAAGGTTGGCCATGGCTACACCTTC.